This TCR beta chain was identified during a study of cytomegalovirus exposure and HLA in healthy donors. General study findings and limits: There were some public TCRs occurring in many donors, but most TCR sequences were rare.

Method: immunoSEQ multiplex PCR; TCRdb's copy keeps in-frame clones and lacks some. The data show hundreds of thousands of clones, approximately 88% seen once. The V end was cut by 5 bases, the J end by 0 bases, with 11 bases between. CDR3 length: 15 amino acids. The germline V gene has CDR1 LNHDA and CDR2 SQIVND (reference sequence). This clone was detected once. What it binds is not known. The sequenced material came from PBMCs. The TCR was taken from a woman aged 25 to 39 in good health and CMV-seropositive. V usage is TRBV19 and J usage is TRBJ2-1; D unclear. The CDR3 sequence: CASSSLENSYNEQFF. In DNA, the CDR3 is TGTGCCAGTAGTTCCCTTGAGAACTCCTACAATGAGCAGTTCTTC.